The clone carrying this T cell receptor beta chain appeared once. As yet, its antigen is unknown. A much larger clone differs from this one at a single base, so this may be a read error. These data are taken from a study of Graves' ophthalmopathy and Graves' hyperthyroidism. Study-level points and caveats: Most clonotypes expanded in thyroid above 0.001 frequency were present in blood too.

Aged 18 to 65, the patients with hyperthyroidism had under 2 months' duration and were newly diagnosed. Symptoms, serum thyroxine and TRAb, thyroid ultrasound, and orbital computed tomography formed the diagnostic basis. PBMCs originated in 7.5 to 10 ml of fresh peripheral blood. This CDR3 is built from 15 residues. The germline CDR1 and CDR2 sequences are MGHRA and YSYEKL. RNA transcripts served as template for amplifying TCR beta CDR3 sequences. HTBI-primed RT-PCR formed the first round, and a multiplex PCR formed the second. TCRdb re-derived calls from the multiplex PCR reads in MiXCR, one entry per CDR3 protein. The table shows just over 600,000 distinct CDR3 sequences, with over 20% occurring only once.

The chain employs TRBV4-1 and TRBJ2-7; 9 nucleotides align to TRBD1. Material for sequencing was peripheral blood. The receptor was isolated from a woman aged 18-29 years with stable Graves' hyperthyroidism. Some clones in this sample may be carry-over from other donors' samples. CDR3 sequence: CAGSQQGAYSYEQYF. CDR3 nucleotide sequence: TGCGCCGGCAGTCAACAGGGGGCTTACTCCTACGAGCAGTACTTC.